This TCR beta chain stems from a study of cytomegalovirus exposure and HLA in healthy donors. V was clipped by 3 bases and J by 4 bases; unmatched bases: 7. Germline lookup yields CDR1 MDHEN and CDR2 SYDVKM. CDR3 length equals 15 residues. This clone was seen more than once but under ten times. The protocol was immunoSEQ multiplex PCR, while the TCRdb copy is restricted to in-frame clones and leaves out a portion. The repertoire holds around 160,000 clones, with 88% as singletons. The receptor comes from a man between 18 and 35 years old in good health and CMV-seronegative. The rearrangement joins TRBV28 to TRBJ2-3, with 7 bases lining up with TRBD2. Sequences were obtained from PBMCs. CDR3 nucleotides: TGTGCCAGCAGTTTCCCTCCGGGGGGTGCAGATACGCAGTATTTT. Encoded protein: CASSFPPGGADTQYF.